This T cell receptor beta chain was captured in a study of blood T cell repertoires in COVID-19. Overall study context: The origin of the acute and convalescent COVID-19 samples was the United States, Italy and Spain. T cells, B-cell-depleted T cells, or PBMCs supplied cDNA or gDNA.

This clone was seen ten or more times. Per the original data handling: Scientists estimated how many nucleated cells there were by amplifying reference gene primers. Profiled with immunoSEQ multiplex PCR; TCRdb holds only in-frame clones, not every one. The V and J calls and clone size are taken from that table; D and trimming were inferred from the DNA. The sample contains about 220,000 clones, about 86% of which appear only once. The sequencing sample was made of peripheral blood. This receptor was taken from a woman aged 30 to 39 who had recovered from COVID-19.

The CDR3 loop reads CASSEVRSTEAFF. In DNA form, the CDR3 reads TGTGCCAGCAGTGAAGTGAGGTCCACTGAAGCTTTCTTT. The rearrangement links TRBV6-1 to TRBJ1-1, with D hard to call. Trimming took 1 base from V and 4 from J, leaving 7 bases between them. Germline V gene data show CDR1 as MNHNS and CDR2 as SASEGT. The CDR3 has 13 amino acids.